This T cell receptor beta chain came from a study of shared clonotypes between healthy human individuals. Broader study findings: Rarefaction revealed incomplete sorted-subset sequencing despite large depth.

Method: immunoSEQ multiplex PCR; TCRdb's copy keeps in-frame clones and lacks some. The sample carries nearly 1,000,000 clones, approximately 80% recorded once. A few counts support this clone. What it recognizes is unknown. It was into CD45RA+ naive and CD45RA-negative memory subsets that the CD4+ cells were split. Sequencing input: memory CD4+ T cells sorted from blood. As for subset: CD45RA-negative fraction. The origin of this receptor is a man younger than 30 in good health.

This chain's CDR3 is CASSLSRIYSEKLFF. In DNA form, the CDR3 reads TGTGCCAGCAGTTTATCTAGAATCTACTCCGAAAAACTGTTTTTT. The chain joins TRBV27 to TRBJ1-4; no clear D gene. This CDR3 region has 15 residues. Trimming left V 0 bases short and J 8 bases short, with 13 bases between. The germline CDR1 and CDR2 sequences are MNHEY and SMNVEV (reference sequence).